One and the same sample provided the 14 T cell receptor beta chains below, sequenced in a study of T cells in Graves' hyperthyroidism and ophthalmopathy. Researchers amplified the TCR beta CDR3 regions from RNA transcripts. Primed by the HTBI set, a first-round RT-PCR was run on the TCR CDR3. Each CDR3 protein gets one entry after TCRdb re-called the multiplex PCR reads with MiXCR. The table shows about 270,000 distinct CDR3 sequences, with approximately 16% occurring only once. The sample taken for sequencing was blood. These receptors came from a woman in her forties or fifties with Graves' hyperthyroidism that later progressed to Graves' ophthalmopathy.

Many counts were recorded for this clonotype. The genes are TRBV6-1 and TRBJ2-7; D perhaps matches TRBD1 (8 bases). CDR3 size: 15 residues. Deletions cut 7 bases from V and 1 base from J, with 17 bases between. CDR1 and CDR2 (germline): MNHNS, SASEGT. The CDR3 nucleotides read TGTGCCAGCAACCCCACAGGGGGGGTTTCCTACGAGCAGTACTTC. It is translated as CASNPTGGVSYEQYF.

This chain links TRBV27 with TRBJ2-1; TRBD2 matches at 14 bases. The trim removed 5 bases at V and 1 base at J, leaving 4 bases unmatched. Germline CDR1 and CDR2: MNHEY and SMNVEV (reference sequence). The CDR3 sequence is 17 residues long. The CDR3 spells CASSPGTSGSSYNEQFF. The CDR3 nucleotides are TGTGCCAGCAGTCCGGGGACTAGCGGGAGTTCCTACAATGAGCAGTTCTTC.

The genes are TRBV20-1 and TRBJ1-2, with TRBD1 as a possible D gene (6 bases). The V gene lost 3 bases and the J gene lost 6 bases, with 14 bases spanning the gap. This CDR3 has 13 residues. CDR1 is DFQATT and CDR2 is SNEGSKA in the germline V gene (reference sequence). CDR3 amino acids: CSASNTGANGYTF. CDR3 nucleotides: TGCAGTGCTAGTAATACGGGGGCGAATGGCTACACCTTC.

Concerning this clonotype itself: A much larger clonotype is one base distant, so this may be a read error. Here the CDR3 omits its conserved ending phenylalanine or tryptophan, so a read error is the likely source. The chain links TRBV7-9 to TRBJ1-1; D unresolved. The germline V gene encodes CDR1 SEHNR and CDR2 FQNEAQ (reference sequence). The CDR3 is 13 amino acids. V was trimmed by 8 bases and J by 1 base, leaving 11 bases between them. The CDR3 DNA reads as TGTGCCAGCTCCGCGGAATCGAACACTGAAGCTTTCCTT. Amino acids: CASSAESNTEAFL.

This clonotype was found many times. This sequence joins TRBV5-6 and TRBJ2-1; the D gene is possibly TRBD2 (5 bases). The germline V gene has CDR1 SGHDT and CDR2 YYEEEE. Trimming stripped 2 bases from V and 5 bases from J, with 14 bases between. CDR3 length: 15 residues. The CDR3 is CASSFREGLNNEQFF. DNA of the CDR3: TGTGCCAGCAGCTTTCGAGAGGGCCTTAACAATGAGCAGTTCTTC.

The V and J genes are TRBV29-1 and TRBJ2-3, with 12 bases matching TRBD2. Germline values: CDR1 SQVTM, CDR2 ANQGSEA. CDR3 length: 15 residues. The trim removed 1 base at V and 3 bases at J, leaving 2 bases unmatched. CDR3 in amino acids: CSVEGLAGETDTQYF. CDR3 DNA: TGCAGCGTTGAAGGACTAGCGGGAGAGACAGATACGCAGTATTTT.

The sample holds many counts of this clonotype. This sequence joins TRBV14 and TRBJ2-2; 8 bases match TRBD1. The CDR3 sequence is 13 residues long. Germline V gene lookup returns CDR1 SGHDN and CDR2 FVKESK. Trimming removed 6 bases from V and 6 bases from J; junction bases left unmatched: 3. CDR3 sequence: CASRRQGSGELFF. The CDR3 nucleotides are TGTGCCAGCAGACGACAGGGGTCCGGGGAGCTGTTTTTT.

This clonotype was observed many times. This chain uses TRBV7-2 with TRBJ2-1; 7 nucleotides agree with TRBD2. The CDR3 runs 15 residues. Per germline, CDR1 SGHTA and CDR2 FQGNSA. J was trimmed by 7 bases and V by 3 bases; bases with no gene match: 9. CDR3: CASSFASGVVNEQFF. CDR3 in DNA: TGTGCCAGCAGCTTCGCCAGCGGGGTCGTGAATGAGCAGTTCTTC.

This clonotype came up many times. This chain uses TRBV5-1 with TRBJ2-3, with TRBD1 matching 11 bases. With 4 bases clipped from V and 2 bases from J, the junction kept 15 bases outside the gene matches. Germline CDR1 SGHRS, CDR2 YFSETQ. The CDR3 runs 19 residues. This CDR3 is CASSRRPPGQGGHTDTQYF. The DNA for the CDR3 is TGCGCCAGCAGCCGACGACCCCCGGGACAGGGGGGACACACAGATACGCAGTATTTT.

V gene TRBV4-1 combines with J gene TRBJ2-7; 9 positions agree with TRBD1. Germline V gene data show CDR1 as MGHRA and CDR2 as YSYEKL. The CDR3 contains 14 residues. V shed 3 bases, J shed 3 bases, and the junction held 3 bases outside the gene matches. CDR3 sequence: CASSQTGGLYEQYF. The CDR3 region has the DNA TGCGCCAGCAGCCAGACAGGGGGGCTCTACGAGCAGTACTTC.

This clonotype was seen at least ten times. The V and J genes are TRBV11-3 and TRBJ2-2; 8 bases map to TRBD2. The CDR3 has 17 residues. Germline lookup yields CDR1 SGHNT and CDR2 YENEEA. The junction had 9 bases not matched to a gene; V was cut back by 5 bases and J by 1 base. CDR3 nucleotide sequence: TGTGCCAGCAGCCCCGGGGGGGGACACCGGAACACCGGGGAGCTGTTTTTT. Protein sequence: CASSPGGGHRNTGELFF. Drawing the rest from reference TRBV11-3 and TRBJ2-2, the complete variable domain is EAGVVQSPRYKIIEKKQPVAFWCNPISGHNTLYWYLQNLGQGPELLIRYENEEAVDDSQLPKDRFSAERLKGVDSTLKIQPAELGDSAVYLCASSPGGGHRNTGELFFGEGSRLTVL.

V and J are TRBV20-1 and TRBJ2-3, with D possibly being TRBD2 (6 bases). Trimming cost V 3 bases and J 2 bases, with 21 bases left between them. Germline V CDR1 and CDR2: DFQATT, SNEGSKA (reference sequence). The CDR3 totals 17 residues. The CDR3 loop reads CSASMGVVSGTTDTQYF. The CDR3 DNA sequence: TGCAGTGCTAGTATGGGGGTGGTTAGCGGTACCACAGATACGCAGTATTTT.

The CDR3 coding sequence is TGTGCCAGTAGTATACAGGACTCTGGGGCCAACGTCCTGACTTTC. It codes for CASSIQDSGANVLTF. The rearrangement uses TRBV19 and TRBJ2-6; D call uncertain. This CDR3 has 15 amino acids. Germline CDR1 is LNHDA and CDR2 is SQIVND (reference sequence). Trimming pared 2 bases from V and 0 bases from J, leaving 5 bases between.

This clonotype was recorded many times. CDR3 residues: CATSTAGVFNEQFF. CDR3 in DNA: TGTGCCACCAGCACAGCGGGAGTCTTCAATGAGCAGTTCTTC. V usage is TRBV15 and J usage is TRBJ2-1, with TRBD2 identical over 8 bases. With 4 bases clipped from V and 6 bases from J, the junction kept 5 bases outside the gene matches. Germline CDR1 is LNHNV and CDR2 is YYDKDF (reference sequence). The CDR3 spans 14 residues.